These 30 T cell receptor beta chains originate from one sample sequenced in a study of human T cells and chemical hapten exposure. Time point: pre-sensitization, week 0. This sample's treatment: therapeutic diphenylcyclopropenone sensitization with weekly scalp DPC. TCRdb used MiXCR to reprocess the RACE reads, holding one entry per CDR3 protein. The table has a few hundred thousand distinct CDR3 sequences, about 9% seen once; the top ten hold about 2.5%. The source material was whole blood, sampled in connection with sensitization to the hapten diphenylcyclopropenone (DPC). The origin of the receptors is a woman between 35 and 50 years old with alopecia areata. Some clones in this sample may be carry-over from other donors' samples.

This chain connects TRBV3-1 to TRBJ1-1, with D unresolved. The CDR3 is 13 residues long. Germline values: CDR1 LGHDT, CDR2 YNNKEL (reference sequence). V lost 3 bases and J 1 base, leaving 6 bases between the germline ends. The CDR3 loop reads CASSHSGNTEAFF. The CDR3 region has the DNA TGTGCCAGCAGCCACTCAGGGAACACTGAAGCTTTCTTT.

CDR3 sequence reads: CASRTGVEPQHF. CDR3 bases: TGTGCCAGCAGGACAGGGGTTGAGCCCCAGCATTTT. This rearrangement joins TRBV6-2 or TRBV6-3 to TRBJ1-5; 8 bases fit TRBD1. This CDR3 spans 12 amino acids. V was clipped by 6 bases and J by 8 bases; unmatched bases: 3. Looked up from germline, CDR1 is MNHEY and CDR2 is SVGEGT.

V usage is TRBV5-1 and J usage is TRBJ1-1; no reliable D call. The CDR3 is 15 amino acids. Germline CDR1 and CDR2: SGHRS and YFSETQ. V dropped 0 bases and J dropped 7 bases, with 16 bases sitting between them. CDR3 sequence (DNA): TGCGCCAGCAGCTTGGGATCTCAGGATTTCGGTGAAGCTTTCTTT. Translating it yields CASSLGSQDFGEAFF.

This chain links TRBV4-2 with TRBJ2-7; 11 positions match TRBD1. This CDR3 spans 15 amino acids. Trimming cost V 5 bases and J 3 bases; bases outside gene matches: 6. Germline V CDR1 and CDR2: LGHNA, YNFKEQ. The chain's CDR3 is CASSTTGTGGYEQYF. In DNA form, the CDR3 reads TGTGCCAGCAGCACAACCGGGACAGGGGGCTACGAGCAGTACTTC.

In this sample, this clonotype turned up a few times. This chain uses TRBV20-1 with TRBJ2-2; 9 nucleotides match TRBD2. This CDR3 is 16 amino acids long. Germline V gene data show CDR1 as DFQATT and CDR2 as SNEGSKA (reference sequence). After removal of 6 bases from V and 1 base from J, the junction contained 9 bases not matched to a gene. DNA of the CDR3: TGCAGTGCCCTAGCGGGAACCCCCCGGAACACCGGGGAGCTGTTTTTT. Amino acid sequence: CSALAGTPRNTGELFF.

The rearrangement joins TRBV27 to TRBJ2-1, with D perhaps given as TRBD1 or TRBD2 (5 bases each). The CDR3 sequence is 15 residues long. V was pared by 5 bases and J by 2 bases, with 13 bases between. Germline assignment: CDR1 MNHEY and CDR2 SMNVEV (reference sequence). The CDR3: CASSPLGTAYNEQFF. In DNA, the CDR3 is TGTGCCAGCAGTCCCTTGGGGACGGCCTACAATGAGCAGTTCTTC.

This clonotype was counted many times. The chain has TRBV12-3 or TRBV12-4 and TRBJ1-2; 7 bases are shared with TRBD1. V dropped 3 bases and J dropped 7; count of bases not matched to a gene: 5. The CDR3 has 13 amino acids. For the CDR3, the DNA is TGTGCCAGCAGTTTCAAAGGGGGCAGTGGCTACACCTTC. Residues: CASSFKGGSGYTF.

The chain links TRBV5-4 to TRBJ1-5; 12 nucleotides line up with TRBD1. The CDR3 spans 14 residues. The ends lost 4 bases at V and 9 bases at J; junction bases unmatched: 5. Germline values: CDR1 SGHNT, CDR2 YYREEE (reference sequence). The CDR3 DNA sequence: TGTGCCAGCAGCGCCGGGACAGGGGGCTCGCCCCAGCATTTT. Translating gives CASSAGTGGSPQHF.

This rearrangement joins TRBV6-2 or TRBV6-3 to TRBJ2-5, with a tentative D call TRBD1 (6 bases). The CDR3 is 14 residues long. Germline V CDR1 and CDR2: MNHEY, SVGEGT. Trimming took off 6 bases at V and 5 bases at J, with 16 bases between the two ends. CDR3 amino acids: CASRRDNPWETQYF. The CDR3 DNA sequence: TGTGCCAGCAGAAGGGACAACCCTTGGGAGACCCAGTACTTC.

A few counts support this clonotype. The gene calls are TRBV27 and TRBJ2-3, with TRBD2 matching over 9 bases. CDR3 length: 17 residues. CDR1 is MNHEY and CDR2 is SMNVEV in the germline V gene (reference sequence). The ends lost 5 bases at V and 0 bases at J; junction bases unmatched: 9. CDR3 sequence (DNA): TGTGCCAGCAGTCCCCTAGATACTAGCGGGAGCACAGATACGCAGTATTTT. Translating gives CASSPLDTSGSTDTQYF.

Only a few counts were recorded for this clonotype. V is TRBV12-3 or TRBV12-4 and J is TRBJ2-5; D possibly matches TRBD1 or TRBD2 (5 bases each). Trimming cost V 9 bases and J 2 bases, with 16 bases left between them. The CDR3 totals 14 residues. The CDR3 DNA follows: TGTGCCAGTCAGAGGGGTCGCGGTCAAGAGACCCAGTACTTC. Translated: CASQRGRGQETQYF.

This clonotype was counted only a few times. The chain combines TRBV6-5 with TRBJ2-3, with 15 bases fitting TRBD2. V shed 6 bases and J 3 bases; nucleotides not matched to a gene: 7. The length of the CDR3 is 17 residues. Germline loops: CDR1 MNHEY, CDR2 SVGAGI. CDR3 DNA sequence: TGTGCCAGCAGAGCGGGGACTAGCGGGAGGAGGACAGATACGCAGTATTTT. Its protein product is CASRAGTSGRRTDTQYF.

The chain recombines TRBV7-8 with TRBJ2-1, with D possibly being TRBD1 (6 bases). Germline V gives CDR1 SGHVS, CDR2 FQNEAQ. The CDR3 is made up of 13 amino acids. V gave up 1 base and J gave up 12 bases, with 13 bases separating them. CDR3 loop: CASSLDPVRGQFF. Here the CDR3 DNA reads TGTGCCAGCAGCTTAGATCCGGTCAGGGGGCAGTTCTTC.

The chain couples TRBV6-1 to TRBJ2-3; D perhaps matches TRBD1 (6 bases). There are 16 residues in the CDR3. Germline V lookup: CDR1 MNHNS, CDR2 SASEGT. V was pared by 4 bases and J by 0 bases, with 14 bases between. Here the CDR3 DNA reads TGTGCCAGCAGTGCCCTAACAGGGATTAGCACAGATACGCAGTATTTT. Its protein is CASSALTGISTDTQYF.

The CDR3 nucleotides are TGTGCCAGCAGTTTATCCAGGGGGAAGATGAACACTGAAGCTTTCTTT. This encodes CASSLSRGKMNTEAFF. The chain carries TRBV28 and TRBJ1-1; 7 bases align to TRBD1. V trimming: 1 base; J trimming: 0 bases; junction bases outside the gene matches: 5. The germline gives CDR1 MDHEN, CDR2 SYDVKM. The CDR3 sequence is 16 residues long. The whole variable domain, remainder taken from reference TRBV28 and TRBJ1-1, is DVKVTQSSRYLVKRTGEKVFLECVQDMDHENMFWYRQDPGLGLRLIYFSYDVKMKEKGDIPEGYSVSREKKERFSLILESASTNQTSMYLCASSLSRGKMNTEAFFGQGTRLTVV.

This clonotype has a handful of counts. The chain recombines TRBV7-9 with TRBJ2-7; tentative D call: TRBD2 (7 bases). Trimming removed 1 base at V and 5 bases at J, with 15 bases between. This CDR3 has 15 residues. Germline CDR1 and CDR2: SEHNR and FQNEAQ (reference sequence). The chain's CDR3 is CASSLGGGGPDEQYF. The CDR3 bases are TGTGCCAGCAGCTTAGGAGGGGGAGGGCCTGACGAGCAGTACTTC. The full variable domain, completed using reference TRBV7-9 and TRBJ2-7, is DTGVSQNPRHKITKRGQNVTFRCDPISEHNRLYWYRQTLGQGPEFLTYFQNEAQLEKSRLLSDRFSAERPKGSFSTLEIQRTEQGDSAMYLCASSLGGGGPDEQYFGPGTRLTVT.

In its sample, this clonotype was seen a few times. This sequence joins TRBV28 and TRBJ2-7, with 11 bases identical to TRBD2. With V trimmed by 6 bases and J by 2 bases, 9 bases remained unmatched. The CDR3 runs to 16 residues. The germline CDR1 and CDR2 sequences are MDHEN and SYDVKM. The CDR3 coding sequence is TGTGCCAGCAGACCCGGGACTAGCGGTTTTCCCTACGAGCAGTACTTC. Its protein product is CASRPGTSGFPYEQYF.

This clonotype appeared many times. The chain recombines TRBV28 with TRBJ2-7; TRBD1 aligns across 9 bases. Germline lookup yields CDR1 MDHEN and CDR2 SYDVKM. V shed 5 bases and J 9 bases; nucleotides not matched to a gene: 5. The CDR3 spans 12 residues. The CDR3 DNA reads TGTGCCAGCAGTCTACAGGGGGCAGGGCAGTACTTC. This translates into CASSLQGAGQYF.

The gene calls are TRBV20-1 and TRBJ2-1; possible D gene TRBD2, 6 bases. The CDR3 sequence is 13 residues long. The germline V gene has CDR1 DFQATT and CDR2 SNEGSKA (reference sequence). Trimming left V 3 bases short and J 8 bases short, with 14 bases between. The CDR3 DNA reads as TGCAGTGCTAGCCCTGCGGGGAGCGATGAGCAGTTCTTC. This codes for CSASPAGSDEQFF.

In this sample, this clonotype turned up many times. The chain couples TRBV3-1 to TRBJ1-6; no firm D call. Per germline, CDR1 LGHDT and CDR2 YNNKEL (reference sequence). V lost 1 base and J 8 bases, leaving 6 bases between the germline ends. CDR3 length equals 13 residues. The DNA of the CDR3 is TGTGCCAGCAGCCAAGGGACGGATTCACCCCTCCACTTT. Translated: CASSQGTDSPLHF.

This clonotype occurred a few times. The chain carries TRBV4-3 and TRBJ2-3, with 9 bases that match TRBD1. The CDR3 is made up of 14 amino acids. V was pared by 4 bases and J by 4 bases, with 3 bases of the junction left unmatched. The germline V gene encodes CDR1 LGHNA and CDR2 YSLEER. DNA of the CDR3: TGCGCCAGCAGCCGGACAGGGGTCGCAGATACGCAGTATTTT. It translates to CASSRTGVADTQYF.

This clonotype was seen at least ten times. V gene TRBV11-2 combines with J gene TRBJ1-5; a possible D gene is TRBD1 (6 bases). The CDR3 covers 13 residues. V was clipped by 5 bases and J by 7 bases, with 12 bases between them. Germline CDR1 reads SGHAT; CDR2 reads FQNNGV. The CDR3 region is CASSLQGSQPQHF. CDR3 coding DNA: TGTGCCAGCAGCCTACAGGGAAGCCAGCCCCAGCATTTT. Combining the CDR3 with reference TRBV11-2 and TRBJ1-5 gives the whole variable domain EAGVAQSPRYKIIEKRQSVAFWCNPISGHATLYWYQQILGQGPKLLIQFQNNGVVDDSQLPKDRFSAERLKGVDSTLKIQPAKLEDSAVYLCASSLQGSQPQHFGDGTRLSIL.

This clonotype was seen a single time. A much bigger clone sits one base away, suggesting this may be a read error. J is TRBJ2-5 and V is TRBV7-2; D remains ambiguous. This CDR3 spans 15 amino acids. Germline V gene data show CDR1 as SGHTA and CDR2 as FQGNSA. Trimming shortened V by 1 base and J by 2 bases, and 11 bases separated the two germline ends. The CDR3: CASSLGPEQQETQYF. CDR3 coding DNA: TGTGCCAGCAGCTTAGGACCGGAACAGCAAGAGACCCAGTACTTC.

This clonotype was picked up a small number of times. The chain carries TRBV12-3 or TRBV12-4 and TRBJ2-7; 10 bases map to TRBD1. This CDR3 has 15 amino acids. The J segment lost 1 base and the V segment lost 5 bases, leaving 5 bases of the junction unmatched. The CDR3 DNA sequence: TGTGCCAGCAGTCCACGGACAGGGGGTTCCTACGAGCAGTACTTC. Translating gives CASSPRTGGSYEQYF.

The chain is built from TRBV20-1 and TRBJ2-1; 7 nucleotides agree with TRBD2. Per germline, CDR1 DFQATT and CDR2 SNEGSKA (reference sequence). CDR3 length: 15 amino acids. V trimming: 3 bases; J trimming: 0 bases; junction bases outside the gene matches: 5. CDR3 nucleotides: TGCAGTGCTAGTAGGAGCGGGATCTCCTACAATGAGCAGTTCTTC. As protein: CSASRSGISYNEQFF.

The chain uses TRBV29-1 and TRBJ2-3, with TRBD2 identical over 11 bases. The germline gives CDR1 SQVTM, CDR2 ANQGSEA. The CDR3 has 14 residues. Trimming at V came to 8 bases and at J to 2 bases, leaving 6 bases not matched to a gene. The DNA for the CDR3 is TGCAGCACCACTAGCGGGAGTACCACAGATACGCAGTATTTT. Translating gives CSTTSGSTTDTQYF.

This clonotype showed up just a few times. This chain connects TRBV6-6 to TRBJ1-1; TRBD1 might be the D (5 bases). Germline-derived CDR1 and CDR2 are MNHNY and SVGAGI (reference sequence). Trimming stripped 2 bases from V and 2 bases from J, with 12 bases between. The CDR3 loop spans 15 amino acids. The CDR3 DNA is TGTGCCAGCAGTTACCCACCCCAGGGTAACACTGAAGCTTTCTTT. It translates to CASSYPPQGNTEAFF.

This clonotype was recorded at least ten times. V gene TRBV7-2 combines with J gene TRBJ2-2, with no clear D. Trimming pared 1 base from V and 6 bases from J, leaving 3 bases between. Looked up from germline, CDR1 is SGHTA and CDR2 is FQGNSA. This CDR3 has 12 residues. CDR3 DNA: TGTGCCAGCAGCTTAGGGGCCGGGGAGCTGTTTTTT. The encoded protein is CASSLGAGELFF.

This chain links TRBV6-2 or TRBV6-3 with TRBJ2-1; weak D call: TRBD2 (6 bases). Trimming cost V 5 bases and J 0 bases, with 11 bases left between them. CDR3 length equals 15 residues. Germline values: CDR1 MNHEY, CDR2 SVGEGT. CDR3 sequence (DNA): TGTGCCAGCAGTCCTAGCGTAAGCTCCTACAATGAGCAGTTCTTC. Protein: CASSPSVSSYNEQFF.

This clonotype has only a few counts. V and J are TRBV7-2 and TRBJ2-1; 12 bases align to TRBD2. The CDR3 consists of 16 residues. Germline trimming cut 2 bases from V and 2 bases from J; bases unmatched to any gene: 1. From germline, CDR1 is SGHTA and CDR2 FQGNSA. Written as DNA, the CDR3 is TGTGCCAGCAGCTTATGGACTAGCGGGACCTACAATGAGCAGTTCTTC. The encoded protein is CASSLWTSGTYNEQFF.